The 23 T cell receptor beta chains presented below share a single source sample, sequenced in a study of cytomegalovirus exposure and HLA in healthy donors. The study ran its PCR with 60 Vbeta and 13 Jbeta primers. Sequencing was performed with immunoSEQ multiplex PCR; in TCRdb, only in-frame clones are kept and a portion is missing. In the table there are 200,000 to 250,000 clones, over 70% of which are singletons. The sample was PBMCs. These receptors all stem from a woman between 55 and 75 years old in good health and CMV-seropositive.

Only one count was recorded for this clone. This chain connects TRBV11-3 to TRBJ1-3; maybe TRBD1 (5 bases). Per the germline V gene, CDR1 is SGHNT and CDR2 is YENEEA. Deletions cut 5 bases from V and 1 base from J, with 18 bases between. There are 17 residues in the CDR3. As DNA, the CDR3 is TGTGCCAGCAGCGCAAGGGGCGACGGGGGATCTGGAAACACCATATATTTT. It yields the protein CASSARGDGGSGNTIYF.

This clone was observed a handful of times. V usage is TRBV29-1 and J usage is TRBJ2-1; D not resolved. From germline, CDR1 is SQVTM and CDR2 ANQGSEA. CDR3 size: 11 residues. The ends were cut back, 4 bases at V and 10 bases at J, with 11 bases in the middle. Here the CDR3 DNA reads TGCAGCGTTGGCAGGTCAAGGGAGCAGTTCTTC. Translating gives CSVGRSREQFF.

The chain recombines TRBV7-3 with TRBJ2-3; tentatively, D is TRBD2 (5 bases). Trimming shortened V by 2 bases and J by 6 bases, and 9 bases separated the two germline ends. The CDR3 covers 13 residues. Germline CDR1 is SGHTA and CDR2 is FQGTGA. Here the CDR3 reads CASSLAPGDTQYF. CDR3 nucleotides: TGTGCCAGCAGCTTAGCGCCGGGGGATACGCAGTATTTT.

The rearrangement joins TRBV28 to TRBJ2-2, with no clear D. The germline CDR1 and CDR2 sequences are MDHEN and SYDVKM. The germline V and J ends were trimmed by 3 bases and 6 bases, with 11 bases remaining between them. The CDR3 covers 14 residues. CDR3 loop: CASSFEVLAGELFF. The CDR3 DNA is TGTGCCAGCAGTTTCGAGGTTCTCGCCGGGGAGCTGTTTTTT.

The chain couples TRBV7-3 to TRBJ2-3; 9 nucleotides line up with TRBD2. V gave up 6 bases and J gave up 4 bases; unmatched junction bases: 5. Germline CDR1 and CDR2: SGHTA and FQGTGA. There are 14 residues in the CDR3. In DNA form, the CDR3 reads TGTGCCAGCAGTCGCGCGGGGGGGGCAGATACGCAGTATTTT. Translation gives CASSRAGGADTQYF.

This chain links TRBV18 with TRBJ2-7; D might be TRBD1 (6 bases). The V and J ends lost 3 bases and 1 base respectively, with 10 bases between them. This CDR3 has 14 residues. Germline-derived CDR1 and CDR2 are KGHSH and LQKENI. Here the CDR3 DNA reads TGTGCCAGCTCACCTGATCAGGGGTCCTACGAGCAGTACTTC. Residues: CASSPDQGSYEQYF.

This chain links TRBV10-2 with TRBJ2-2, with a possible D match to TRBD2 (5 bases). CDR1 WSHSY and CDR2 SAAADI come from the germline V gene. Deletions cut 8 bases from V and 4 bases from J, with 11 bases between. The CDR3 runs 13 residues. The chain's CDR3 is CASEGLITGELFF. CDR3 bases: TGCGCCAGCGAAGGACTCATCACCGGGGAGCTGTTTTTT.

The chain joins TRBV27 to TRBJ2-5; 10 nucleotides align to TRBD2. The DNA end is more similar to TRBJ2-7, so the J call may be wrong. The CDR3 runs to 15 residues. Germline values: CDR1 MNHEY, CDR2 SMNVEV (reference sequence). The CDR3 is CASSYGLADSYEQYF. CDR3 DNA sequence: TGTGCCAGCAGTTACGGACTAGCGGACTCCTACGAGCAGTACTTC.

This chain joins TRBV5-1 and TRBJ2-7, with 8 bases lining up with TRBD1. Trimming took 2 bases from V and 4 from J; bases not matched to a gene: 5. The CDR3 has 14 amino acids. CDR1 is SGHRS and CDR2 is YFSETQ in the germline V gene. The CDR3 nucleotides read TGCGCCAGCAGCTTTGCAGGGGGCGGTTACGAGCAGTACTTC. It yields the protein CASSFAGGGYEQYF.

The V and J genes are TRBV21-1 and TRBJ2-7; the table's D gene call, TRBD1, was not cross checked with the DNA. TRBV21-1 is a listed pseudogene. CDR3 length: 17 residues. CDR3 region: CASSYRPGQPSSYEQYF. The CDR3 DNA sequence: TGTGCCAGCAGCTATAGACCCGGACAGCCCAGCTCCTACGAGCAGTACTTC.

The rearrangement uses TRBV5-1 and TRBJ1-6; D is perhaps TRBD1 (5 bases). The V end was cut by 4 bases, the J end by 6 bases, with 11 bases between. This CDR3 spans 14 amino acids. Germline CDR1 is SGHRS and CDR2 is YFSETQ. The CDR3 loop is CASSGGTVNSPLHF. The DNA for the CDR3 is TGCGCCAGCAGCGGCGGGACGGTTAATTCACCCCTCCACTTT.

The rearrangement joins TRBV6-5 to TRBJ1-5, with D hard to call. CDR1 is MNHEY, CDR2 SVGAGI, per germline. V lost 7 bases and J 11 bases, leaving 18 bases between the germline ends. This CDR3 has 13 residues. The CDR3 region is CASTSAPRRAQHF. DNA for the CDR3: TGTGCCAGCACCTCGGCCCCGAGGCGTGCCCAGCATTTT.

Notes on this clone: Compared with germline, one end of the junction differs, possibly owing to a read error. The rearrangement uses TRBV10-3 and TRBJ2-7, with 9 positions matching TRBD1. Germline loops: CDR1 ENHRY, CDR2 SYGVKD. The CDR3 covers 13 residues. CDR3 sequence: CAISETGQGRGYF. In DNA form, the CDR3 reads TGTGCCATCAGTGAGACCGGACAGGGGCGAGGATATTTC.

The chain has TRBV30 and TRBJ2-5; D call uncertain. The length of the CDR3 is 13 residues. In germline, CDR1 is GTSNPN, CDR2 SVGIG (reference sequence). V was cut by 2 bases and J by 3 bases, with 10 bases left in between. The CDR3 here is CAWSNQVEETQYF. The CDR3 bases are TGTGCCTGGAGTAATCAGGTTGAAGAGACCCAGTACTTC.

The chain recombines TRBV2 with TRBJ2-7; 8 nucleotides line up with TRBD2. The CDR3 totals 15 residues. The germline CDR1 and CDR2 sequences are SNHLY and FYNNEI. V lost 4 bases to trimming and J lost 0 bases; unmatched junction nucleotides: 5. The CDR3 is CASSVERETSYEQYF. The CDR3 DNA reads TGTGCCAGCAGTGTCGAGCGGGAGACCTCCTACGAGCAGTACTTC.

This clone was seen more than once but under ten times. CDR3 nucleotide sequence: TGTGCCAGCAGCTCAAGTGGGGGAGGATTAGCCTATGGCTACACCTTC. Translation gives CASSSSGGGLAYGYTF. The chain is built from TRBV9 and TRBJ1-2, with D possibly being TRBD1 (5 bases). The V gene lost 4 bases and the J gene lost 4 bases, with 20 bases spanning the gap. The CDR3 loop spans 16 amino acids. Germline-derived CDR1 and CDR2 are SGDLS and YYNGEE.

The gene calls are TRBV7-2 and TRBJ1-4, with TRBD1 as a possible D gene (5 bases). Germline V gives CDR1 SGHTA, CDR2 FQGNSA. This CDR3 spans 13 amino acids. The V and J ends lost 1 base and 7 bases respectively, with 7 bases between them. The CDR3: CASSLVGGEKLFF. CDR3 DNA: TGTGCCAGCAGCTTAGTCGGGGGTGAAAAACTGTTTTTT.

The chain recombines TRBV5-1 with TRBJ2-7, with D possibly matching TRBD2 (5 bases). This CDR3 is 15 amino acids long. Germline lookup yields CDR1 SGHRS and CDR2 YFSETQ. The V end lost 0 bases, the J end lost 0 bases, and 10 bases lay between the germline ends. For the CDR3, the DNA is TGCGCCAGCAGCTTGGGAGGGTCCGGCTCCTACGAGCAGTACTTC. As protein: CASSLGGSGSYEQYF.

The rearrangement links TRBV7-2 to TRBJ2-3; the D gene is possibly TRBD2 (7 bases). V was pared by 1 base and J by 5 bases, with 16 bases between. Germline values: CDR1 SGHTA, CDR2 FQGNSA. This CDR3 is 16 amino acids long. Here the CDR3 reads CASSLVGGGLVDTQYF. The CDR3 nucleotides read TGTGCCAGCAGCTTAGTGGGGGGGGGCCTCGTAGATACGCAGTATTTT.

V and J are TRBV28 and TRBJ1-5; D is undetermined. The CDR3 runs to 15 residues. From germline, CDR1 is MDHEN and CDR2 SYDVKM. V dropped 2 bases and J dropped 4 bases, with 12 bases sitting between them. The CDR3 spells CASSLEGHSNQPQHF. Written as DNA, the CDR3 is TGTGCCAGCAGTTTAGAGGGTCATTCAAATCAGCCCCAGCATTTT.

A few counts support this clone. V is TRBV2 and J is TRBJ2-3, with 7 bases matching TRBD2. The ends lost 8 bases at V and 7 bases at J; junction bases unmatched: 15. CDR1 and CDR2 (germline): SNHLY, FYNNEI. The CDR3 has 15 amino acids. The CDR3 DNA reads as TGTGCCAGCTTGGGGGAGGGGTCGAGGTGGAATACGCAGTATTTT. It yields the protein CASLGEGSRWNTQYF.

The chain carries TRBV28 and TRBJ1-1, with a possible D match to TRBD1 (5 bases). The CDR3 covers 16 residues. Germline CDR1 is MDHEN and CDR2 is SYDVKM. The V gene lost 3 bases and the J gene lost 1 base, with 15 bases spanning the gap. The CDR3 bases are TGTGCCAGCAGTTTGGGGGGGAGGGGCAAGAACACTGAAGCTTTCTTT. Protein: CASSLGGRGKNTEAFF.

CDR3 amino acids: CASSLYGRKTDTQYF. As DNA, the CDR3 is TGTGCCAGCAGTTTATATGGCAGGAAGACAGATACGCAGTATTTT. The rearrangement links TRBV27 to TRBJ2-3; D gene ambiguous. Trimming pared 1 base from V and 3 bases from J, leaving 11 bases between. This CDR3 has 15 residues. Looked up from germline, CDR1 is MNHEY and CDR2 is SMNVEV (reference sequence).